This T cell receptor (beta chain) was profiled in a study of T-cell reconstitution after alpha-beta-depleted transplantation in children. General study findings and limits: Once a year had passed after transplant, T-cell counts and diversity came mostly from newly produced T cells. Day-60 TCRbeta diversity that was high in some patients was derived from surviving recipient T cells and thymic progenitors. About two months after transplant, alpha-beta T cells reportedly came from several hundred expanded graft clones.

Library preparation (for TCRbeta) was performed with unique molecular identifiers. TCRdb independently ran MiXCR on the PCR reads; one entry per CDR3 protein. The sample has hundreds of thousands of distinct CDR3 sequences, around 14% seen once. This clonotype showed up many times. What it binds is unknown. The receptor was derived from a girl aged 2-10 years with congenital amegakaryocytic thrombocytopenia, due to receive a stem cell transplant. Sequencing was performed on PBMCs, taken before TCRalphabeta/CD19-depleted stem cell transplant.

DNA of the CDR3: TGTGCCATCAATGGGGGGCCGGGGGACCCGAACACTGAAGCTTTCTTT. Encoded protein: CAINGGPGDPNTEAFF. The genes are TRBV10-3 and TRBJ1-1; weak D call: TRBD1 (6 bases). The CDR3 covers 16 residues. Germline-derived CDR1 and CDR2 are ENHRY and SYGVKD. V dropped 7 bases and J dropped 1 base, with 19 bases sitting between them.